These 21 T cell receptor beta chains share one sample of origin, sequenced in a study of cytotoxic CD8 clonotypes in ibrutinib-treated CLL (TCRdb year 2021). The library relied on the immunoSEQ multiplex PCR assay. Drawn from immuneACCESS, this table holds only the in-frame rearrangements with V and J called that TCRdb kept. Clones are partly lost; checked studies trace under half to an unresolved V gene and leave the rest unexplained. The sample table records approximately 330,000 clones; roughly 85% of these occur just once. The ten top clones hold 6.5% to 8.5% of the sample. The specimen comprised PBMCs, sampled before ibrutinib treatment. These receptors came from a human donor with chronic lymphocytic leukemia.

This rearrangement joins TRBV9 to TRBJ2-7; 10 nucleotides align to TRBD1. This CDR3 region has 14 residues. Germline V CDR1 and CDR2: SGDLS, YYNGEE. The V and J ends lost 8 bases and 6 bases, in that order; junction bases with no gene match: 11. The CDR3 DNA follows: TGTGCCAGTGGGACAGGGGCGGTAACGGGCGAGCAGTACTTC. It is translated as CASGTGAVTGEQYF.

This clone has more than one count but fewer than ten. J is TRBJ1-2 and V is TRBV6-6; D is perhaps TRBD1 (6 bases). V lost 0 bases and J 7 bases, leaving 9 bases between the germline ends. Looked up from germline, CDR1 is MNHNY and CDR2 is SVGAGI (reference sequence). This CDR3 is 13 amino acids long. DNA of the CDR3: TGTGCCAGCAGTTACTCAGGGGGTTCTGGCTACACCTTC. It specifies CASSYSGGSGYTF.

This chain uses TRBV4-1 with TRBJ2-1; 11 nucleotides match TRBD1. CDR1 is MGHRA and CDR2 is YSYEKL in the germline V gene. Trimming cost V 0 bases and J 4 bases; bases outside gene matches: 5. The CDR3 has 17 residues. CDR3 residues: CASSQDPGTGGYNEQFF. The CDR3 DNA reads as TGCGCCAGCAGCCAAGATCCCGGGACAGGGGGATACAATGAGCAGTTCTTC.

V gene TRBV2 combines with J gene TRBJ1-2, with 7 bases that match TRBD1. CDR1 and CDR2 from the germline V gene are SNHLY and FYNNEI. V was pared by 0 bases and J by 4 bases, with 2 bases of the junction left unmatched. The length of the CDR3 is 14 residues. The CDR3 bases are TGTGCCAGCAGTGAAGCGAGGGGGCCCTATGGCTACACCTTC. This codes for CASSEARGPYGYTF.

V is TRBV20-1 and J is TRBJ2-3; D gene unclear. V shed 5 bases and J shed 4 bases, with 7 bases lying between them. The CDR3 extends over 11 amino acids. Germline V gene lookup returns CDR1 DFQATT and CDR2 SNEGSKA (reference sequence). The CDR3 nucleotides are TGCAGTGCTCGTTTCGCAGATACGCAGTATTTT. It translates to CSARFADTQYF.

The chain uses TRBV9 and TRBJ2-2; 9 bases are a match to TRBD2. Germline CDR1 SGDLS, CDR2 YYNGEE. The CDR3 contains 17 residues. J gave up 2 bases and V 2 bases, and 7 bases lay outside the gene matches. The CDR3 sequence: CASSVFPSGKNTGELFF. As DNA, the CDR3 is TGTGCCAGCAGCGTTTTTCCTAGCGGGAAAAACACCGGGGAGCTGTTTTTT.

This clone was seen a handful of times. V usage is TRBV19 and J usage is TRBJ2-7; 10 bases line up with TRBD2. CDR3 length equals 14 residues. V lost 4 bases, J lost 6 bases, and 6 bases stayed unmatched. Germline V gives CDR1 LNHDA, CDR2 SQIVND (reference sequence). CDR3 protein: CASSRLAGDLEQYF. The DNA of the CDR3 is TGTGCCAGTAGTAGGCTAGCGGGAGATCTCGAGCAGTACTTC.

The chain uses TRBV7-6 and TRBJ2-7, with no clear D. V was trimmed by 1 base and J by 7 bases, leaving 17 bases between them. This CDR3 has 15 residues. Germline assignment: CDR1 SGHVS and CDR2 FNYEAQ. Written as DNA, the CDR3 is TGTGCCAGCAGCTTAGGGCGGTCGGCAGCCGATGAGCAGTACTTC. This codes for CASSLGRSAADEQYF.

This chain links TRBV11-2 with TRBJ2-3, with D perhaps given as TRBD1 or TRBD2 (6 bases each). This CDR3 has 14 residues. Trimming took off 8 bases at V and 0 bases at J, with 12 bases between the two ends. The germline V gene has CDR1 SGHAT and CDR2 FQNNGV. CDR3 bases: TGTGCCAGCCGAGGGGGGACCAGCACAGATACGCAGTATTTT. Translated: CASRGGTSTDTQYF.

This clone was observed a handful of times. The genes are TRBV10-3 and TRBJ1-1, with D possibly TRBD1 on 6 matching bases. This CDR3 region has 12 residues. V was clipped by 11 bases and J by 7 bases, with 17 bases between them. CDR1 ENHRY and CDR2 SYGVKD come from the germline V gene. The CDR3 nucleotides read TGTGCCCTACGGACAGTTCGGAATGAAGCTTTCTTT. Protein: CALRTVRNEAFF.

CDR3 sequence reads: CASRTTGTGIDEQYF. As DNA, the CDR3 is TGTGCCAGTAGAACAACCGGGACAGGGATCGACGAGCAGTACTTC. The chain links TRBV19 to TRBJ2-7, with 9 bases matching TRBD1. V shed 6 bases, J shed 5 bases, and the junction held 11 bases outside the gene matches. CDR1 and CDR2 (germline): LNHDA, SQIVND (reference sequence). The CDR3 has 15 residues.

V gene TRBV2 combines with J gene TRBJ1-5, with D possibly TRBD1 on 6 matching bases. The germline V gene encodes CDR1 SNHLY and CDR2 FYNNEI. Trimming pared 6 bases from V and 4 bases from J, leaving 10 bases between. This CDR3 has 13 residues. The CDR3 coding sequence is TGTGCCAGCAGGCCGGACAGTAATCAGCCCCAGCATTTT. Translation: CASRPDSNQPQHF.

This chain links TRBV2 with TRBJ1-1; no firm D call. The V gene lost 7 bases and the J gene lost 7 bases, with 10 bases spanning the gap. Germline CDR1 SNHLY, CDR2 FYNNEI. This CDR3 region has 11 residues. This chain's CDR3 is CASTSGFEAFF. The CDR3 DNA is TGTGCCAGCACTTCCGGGTTTGAAGCTTTCTTT.

The V and J genes are TRBV4-1 and TRBJ1-5; TRBD1 might be the D (5 bases). The germline gives CDR1 MGHRA, CDR2 YSYEKL. The length of the CDR3 is 15 residues. V lost 2 bases and J lost 1, with 9 bases in between. The CDR3 DNA follows: TGCGCCAGCAGCCAATGGACACAAAGCAATCAGCCCCAGCATTTT. Protein: CASSQWTQSNQPQHF.

V is TRBV5-1 and J is TRBJ2-7; D ambiguous. Per germline, CDR1 SGHRS and CDR2 YFSETQ. The germline V and J ends were trimmed by 0 bases and 7 bases, with 14 bases remaining between them. The CDR3 is made up of 14 amino acids. The CDR3 here is CASSLGNGVWEQYF. The CDR3 nucleotides read TGCGCCAGCAGCTTGGGGAATGGGGTGTGGGAGCAGTACTTC.

V and J are TRBV27 and TRBJ2-6; D not resolved. Per germline, CDR1 MNHEY and CDR2 SMNVEV (reference sequence). The CDR3 covers 16 residues. Trimming pared 5 bases from V and 1 base from J, leaving 12 bases between. CDR3 DNA sequence: TGTGCCAGCAGTCTTACCCGGTGGTCTGGGGCCAACGTCCTGACTTTC. Residues: CASSLTRWSGANVLTF. Full variable domain (remainder filled in from reference TRBV27 and TRBJ2-6): EAQVTQNPRYLITVTGKKLTVTCSQNMNHEYMSWYRQDPGLGLRQIYYSMNVEVTDKGDVPEGYKVSRKEKRNFPLILESPSPNQTSLYFCASSLTRWSGANVLTFGAGSRLTVL.

The V gene is TRBV27, the J gene TRBJ2-3; 15 bases are a match to TRBD2. Unmatched junction bases numbered 5, after V lost 6 bases and J lost 4 bases. The CDR3 covers 16 residues. Per the germline V gene, CDR1 is MNHEY and CDR2 is SMNVEV (reference sequence). CDR3 region: CASSRGLAGGSDTQYF. CDR3 bases: TGTGCCAGCAGCCGGGGACTAGCGGGAGGCTCAGATACGCAGTATTTT.

V and J are TRBV5-1 and TRBJ1-2; D may be TRBD1 (6 bases). The CDR3 is 14 amino acids. Trimming took off 3 bases at V and 2 bases at J, with 11 bases between the two ends. CDR1 and CDR2 from the germline V gene are SGHRS and YFSETQ. CDR3 coding DNA: TGCGCCAGCAGCTCCTCAACAGGGAACTATGGCTACACCTTC. Protein sequence: CASSSSTGNYGYTF.

The chain links TRBV30 to TRBJ2-1; D is perhaps TRBD2 (6 bases). The CDR3 runs 14 residues. Germline V gives CDR1 GTSNPN, CDR2 SVGIG (reference sequence). Trimming cost V 3 bases and J 6 bases, with 15 bases left between them. CDR3 nucleotides: TGTGCCTGGAGCTCCGCGGGACTTGGCAATGAGCAGTTCTTC. The encoded protein is CAWSSAGLGNEQFF.

The chain joins TRBV7-9 to TRBJ2-4; TRBD1 matches 8 bases. Germline CDR1 SEHNR, CDR2 FQNEAQ (reference sequence). The CDR3 consists of 16 residues. V lost 3 bases to trimming and J lost 0 bases; unmatched junction nucleotides: 4. The CDR3: CASSFTGGLAKNIQYF. Written as DNA, the CDR3 is TGTGCCAGCAGCTTCACAGGGGGACTAGCCAAAAACATTCAGTACTTC. The full variable domain, in which reference TRBV7-9 and TRBJ2-4 provide the parts outside the CDR3, is DTGVSQNPRHKITKRGQNVTFRCDPISEHNRLYWYRQTLGQGPEFLTYFQNEAQLEKSRLLSDRFSAERPKGSFSTLEIQRTEQGDSAMYLCASSFTGGLAKNIQYFGAGTRLSVL.

This rearrangement joins TRBV19 to TRBJ2-1; 7 nucleotides agree with TRBD2. Trimming took 3 bases from V and 10 from J; bases not matched to a gene: 12. The CDR3 spans 15 residues. Germline loops: CDR1 LNHDA, CDR2 SQIVND (reference sequence). As DNA, the CDR3 is TGTGCCAGTAGTATCAGCGGCGGGAGTATATCGGAGCAGTTCTTC. This encodes CASSISGGSISEQFF.